Below, one T cell receptor (beta chain) is given with its context. TCRdb's copy holds only in-frame clones and misses some; the assay was immunoSEQ multiplex PCR. This table has some 310,000 clones, approximately 91% appearing once. The record originates from a study of cytomegalovirus exposure and HLA in healthy donors. V lost 8 bases and J 5 bases, leaving 9 bases between the germline ends. CDR1 SQVTM and CDR2 ANQGSEA come from the germline V gene. The CDR3 is made up of 10 amino acids. What was sequenced was PBMCs. The clonotype was recovered from a man aged 25 to 45 in good health and CMV-seronegative. The rearrangement joins TRBV29-1 to TRBJ1-1; tentatively, D is TRBD1 (5 bases). The CDR3 region is CSSEGTEAFF. As DNA, the CDR3 is TGCAGCTCGGAGGGGACTGAAGCTTTCTTT.